The sequence of this TCR beta chain was determined in a study of T-cell memory formation after mild COVID-19. General study results and limits: A second wave expanding day 15 to 37 was CD4+-biased; contracting clones were balanced.

To note about this clonotype: Its specificity is not known.

TCRdb itself ran the 5' RACE reads through MiXCR, one entry per CDR3 protein. Here the sample spans 140,000 to 150,000 distinct CDR3 sequences, 20% to 25% being singletons. The CDR3 has 13 amino acids. CDR1 and CDR2 (germline): DFQATT, SNEGSKA (reference sequence). The V end lost 6 bases, the J end lost 3 bases, and 15 bases lay between the germline ends. This receptor was identified in an adult woman who had mild COVID-19 (a few samples of this study predate the infection). Cell type and time point are not known. The gene calls are TRBV20-1 and TRBJ2-7, with D maybe TRBD2 (5 bases). The specimen sequenced was PBMCs or a T cell subset sorted from them (not recorded which). CDR3: CSARALAGYEQYF. CDR3 coding DNA: TGCAGTGCCCGTGCTCTCGCGGGCTACGAGCAGTACTTC.